These 24 T cell receptor beta chains originate from one sample sequenced in a study of shared clonotypes between healthy human individuals. Repertoires were generated with immunoSEQ multiplex PCR, while TCRdb's copy carries only in-frame clones and drops some. The sample contains fewer than 1.4 million clones, about 80% of which appear only once. Sequenced input: memory CD4+ T cells from PBMCs. The subset is: CD45RA-negative fraction. The origin of the receptors is a man between 18 and 29 years old in good health. Some clones in this sample may be carry-over from other donors' samples.

This chain links TRBV11-1 with TRBJ2-3, with D possibly being TRBD1 or TRBD2 (5 bases each). Germline V gene data show CDR1 as SGHAT and CDR2 as FQDESV (reference sequence). Trimming removed 0 bases at V and 4 bases at J, with 11 bases between. The CDR3 covers 15 residues. This chain's CDR3 is CASSLAPRGADTQYF. The CDR3 nucleotides are TGTGCCAGCAGCTTAGCGCCTCGAGGGGCAGATACGCAGTATTTT.

V and J are TRBV4-3 and TRBJ2-3; a possible D gene is TRBD1 (5 bases). Germline assignment: CDR1 LGHNA and CDR2 YSLEER. Trimming stripped 4 bases from V and 4 bases from J, with 21 bases between. The CDR3 is 17 amino acids. This chain's CDR3 is CASSPELGQGAADTQYF. CDR3 coding DNA: TGCGCCAGCAGCCCCGAGCTAGGGCAGGGTGCGGCAGATACGCAGTATTTT.

This chain links TRBV19 with TRBJ1-2; 10 bases fit TRBD1. Germline V lookup: CDR1 LNHDA, CDR2 SQIVND (reference sequence). The CDR3 is 13 residues long. The V and J ends lost 6 bases and 8 bases, in that order; junction bases with no gene match: 6. CDR3 nucleotide sequence: TGTGCCAGTAGAGGGACAGGGGCCTTCGGCTACACCTTC. Translated, it gives CASRGTGAFGYTF. Full variable domain (outside the CDR3, taken from reference TRBV19 and TRBJ1-2): DGGITQSPKYLFRKEGQNVTLSCEQNLNHDAMYWYRQDPGQGLRLIYYSQIVNDFQKGDIAEGYSVSREKKESFPLTVTSAQKNPTAFYLCASRGTGAFGYTFGSGTRLTVV.

V is TRBV4-3 and J is TRBJ2-5; 9 bases line up with TRBD2. V was pared by 5 bases and J by 1 base, with 5 bases of the junction left unmatched. Germline loops: CDR1 LGHNA, CDR2 YSLEER. The CDR3 consists of 15 residues. In DNA, the CDR3 is TGCGCCAGCAGCTCCTCACTAGCGGGCCAAGAGACCCAGTACTTC. Protein: CASSSSLAGQETQYF.

This sequence joins TRBV5-4 and TRBJ1-2; 7 nucleotides agree with TRBD1. CDR3 length: 15 residues. Trimming cost V 4 bases and J 2 bases; bases outside gene matches: 8. Germline lookup yields CDR1 SGHNT and CDR2 YYREEE (reference sequence). DNA for the CDR3: TGTGCCAGCAGCCTCCCGACAGGGCTAAACTATGGCTACACCTTC. This encodes CASSLPTGLNYGYTF.

CDR3 nucleotide sequence: TGCAGCGTTGAAGTACCGGGTTTAGGCCAAGAGACCCAGTACTTC. Its translation is CSVEVPGLGQETQYF. V gene TRBV29-1 combines with J gene TRBJ2-5; D is undetermined. The ends were cut back, 1 base at V and 1 base at J, with 13 bases in the middle. The CDR3 is 15 residues long. Germline V CDR1 and CDR2: SQVTM, ANQGSEA.

This clone was seen a single time. V and J are TRBV27 and TRBJ1-1, with D unclear. Germline V gives CDR1 MNHEY, CDR2 SMNVEV (reference sequence). The V end lost 6 bases, the J end lost 0 bases, and 14 bases lay between the germline ends. This CDR3 region has 15 residues. CDR3 DNA: TGTGCCAGCAGAATGGGATCCCGGATGAACACTGAAGCTTTCTTT. Its protein product is CASRMGSRMNTEAFF.

About this clone itself: Other DNA variants within this sample encode the same CDR3. This sequence joins TRBV13 and TRBJ2-7; D ambiguous. V dropped 4 bases and J dropped 2 bases, with 9 bases sitting between them. Germline lookup yields CDR1 PRHDT and CDR2 FYEKMQ (reference sequence). This CDR3 is built from 13 residues. CDR3 nucleotides: TGTGCCAGCAGCTCACTTGGGGCCTACGAGCAGTACTTC. This codes for CASSSLGAYEQYF.

The rearrangement joins TRBV7-3 to TRBJ2-5, with 15 bases fitting TRBD2. This CDR3 comprises 18 residues. V gave up 5 bases and J gave up 5 bases; unmatched junction bases: 12. Germline V lookup: CDR1 SGHTA, CDR2 FQGTGA. The CDR3 sequence is CASSRPEGLAGGKETQYF. CDR3 nucleotides: TGTGCCAGCAGCCGCCCGGAGGGACTAGCGGGAGGAAAGGAGACCCAGTACTTC.

The V gene is TRBV12-5, the J gene TRBJ2-5; 10 bases fit TRBD2. Germline values: CDR1 LGHNT, CDR2 FRNRAP. V shed 7 bases, J shed 5 bases, and the junction held 4 bases outside the gene matches. The CDR3 is 13 amino acids. In nucleotides, the CDR3 is TGTGCTAGTGTTCGAGCGGGAGGGGAGACCCAGTACTTC. Translated, it gives CASVRAGGETQYF.

The genes are TRBV19 and TRBJ2-1; the match to TRBD1 covers 11 bases. CDR3 size: 12 residues. Germline loops: CDR1 LNHDA, CDR2 SQIVND (reference sequence). Losses at the gene ends were 3 bases for V and 12 bases for J; bases not matched to a gene: 1. The DNA for the CDR3 is TGTGCCAGTAGTATGGACAGGGGGCGGCAGTTCTTC. It specifies CASSMDRGRQFF. Drawing the rest from reference TRBV19 and TRBJ2-1, the complete variable domain is DGGITQSPKYLFRKEGQNVTLSCEQNLNHDAMYWYRQDPGQGLRLIYYSQIVNDFQKGDIAEGYSVSREKKESFPLTVTSAQKNPTAFYLCASSMDRGRQFFGPGTRLTVL.

V is TRBV5-1 and J is TRBJ2-6; D not resolved. Germline V gene lookup returns CDR1 SGHRS and CDR2 YFSETQ. Trimming took off 7 bases at V and 0 bases at J, with 8 bases between the two ends. The CDR3 is 14 residues long. The CDR3 reads CASATSSGANVLTF. The CDR3 DNA reads TGCGCCAGCGCAACAAGCTCTGGGGCCAACGTCCTGACTTTC.

The rearrangement links TRBV7-9 to TRBJ1-1; maybe TRBD1 (6 bases). V was cut by 8 bases and J by 0 bases, with 13 bases left in between. The CDR3 is 14 amino acids. CDR1 and CDR2 (germline): SEHNR, FQNEAQ (reference sequence). The CDR3 bases are TGTGCCAGCGAGGAGACAGGACTGAACACTGAAGCTTTCTTT. Residues: CASEETGLNTEAFF.

CDR3 residues: CATSREQGAYEQYF. CDR3 nucleotides: TGTGCCACCAGCAGAGAGCAGGGGGCCTACGAGCAGTACTTC. V is TRBV15 and J is TRBJ2-7; 7 nucleotides line up with TRBD1. The CDR3 runs 14 residues. CDR1 LNHNV and CDR2 YYDKDF come from the germline V gene (reference sequence). The V segment lost 0 bases and the J segment 2 bases; nucleotides outside the gene matches: 1. Together with reference TRBV15 and TRBJ2-7, the CDR3 gives the full variable domain: DAMVIQNPRYQVTQFGKPVTLSCSQTLNHNVMYWYQQKSSQAPKLLFHYYDKDFNNEADTPDNFQSRRPNTSFCFLDIRSPGLGDTAMYLCATSREQGAYEQYFGPGTRLTVT.

There are a few counts of this clone. This chain links TRBV9 with TRBJ2-2; D ambiguous. The CDR3 consists of 12 residues. CDR1 and CDR2 from the germline V gene are SGDLS and YYNGEE. V was shortened by 4 bases and J by 7 bases, with 8 bases between the two germline ends. The DNA for the CDR3 is TGTGCCAGCAGCCTTAGTTTCGGGGAGCTGTTTTTT. Amino acid sequence: CASSLSFGELFF.

This clone has a single count. This may be a read error, as it is one base from a much larger clone. The same CDR3 also results from other DNA sequences found in this sample. The chain is built from TRBV7-9 and TRBJ1-5; D ambiguous. CDR3 length: 13 amino acids. With 6 bases removed from V and 5 bases from J, the gap between germline ends came to 11 bases. CDR1 is SEHNR, CDR2 FQNEAQ, per germline (reference sequence). The CDR3 bases are TGTGCCAGCAGTTTAAGGAGGGATCAGCCCCAGCATTTT. This codes for CASSLRRDQPQHF. The complete variable domain, with remaining parts taken from reference TRBV7-9 and TRBJ1-5, reads DTGVSQNPRHKITKRGQNVTFRCDPISEHNRLYWYRQTLGQGPEFLTYFQNEAQLEKSRLLSDRFSAERPKGSFSTLEIQRTEQGDSAMYLCASSLRRDQPQHFGDGTRLSIL.

This chain connects TRBV30 to TRBJ2-7, with D unclear. This CDR3 region has 12 residues. Germline V gene sequence: CDR1 GTSNPN, CDR2 SVGIG (reference sequence). V shed 2 bases and J shed 0 bases, with 5 bases lying between them. The CDR3 sequence: CAWSSSSYEQYF. DNA for the CDR3: TGTGCCTGGAGTTCGAGCTCCTACGAGCAGTACTTC. Supplemented by reference TRBV30 and TRBJ2-7, the full variable domain reads SQTIHQWPATLVQPVGSPLSLECTVEGTSNPNLYWYRQAAGRGLQLLFYSVGIGQISSEVPQNLSASRPQDRQFILSSKKLLLSDSGFYLCAWSSSSYEQYFGPGTRLTVT.

Only one count was recorded for this clone. Other DNA sequences from this sample encode an identical CDR3 as well. The rearrangement uses TRBV9 and TRBJ1-2, with D hard to call. This CDR3 is 13 amino acids long. V lost 0 bases and J 1 base, leaving 4 bases between the germline ends. CDR1 and CDR2 from the germline V gene are SGDLS and YYNGEE. The CDR3 DNA reads TGTGCCAGCAGCGTAGACCGTAACTATGGCTACACCTTC. Translation: CASSVDRNYGYTF.

As regards this clone: The same CDR3 can be traced to other DNA sequences in this sample. This chain links TRBV6-5 with TRBJ1-2, with 9 nucleotides matching TRBD1. J lost 7 bases, V lost 0 bases, and 3 bases had no gene match. The CDR3 extends over 14 amino acids. Germline V gives CDR1 MNHEY, CDR2 SVGAGI. CDR3 in DNA: TGTGCCAGCAGTTACTCACAGGGGGCGGGTGGCTACACCTTC. Its protein product is CASSYSQGAGGYTF.

The chain employs TRBV7-9 and TRBJ2-7; 7 bases line up with TRBD1. The CDR3 has 15 amino acids. V lost 5 bases to trimming and J lost 0 bases; unmatched junction nucleotides: 7. Germline V lookup: CDR1 SEHNR, CDR2 FQNEAQ (reference sequence). The CDR3 loop reads CASSPRTGGSYEQYF. The CDR3 nucleotides read TGTGCCAGCAGCCCCCGGACAGGTGGCTCCTACGAGCAGTACTTC.

The rearrangement joins TRBV29-1 to TRBJ2-2; weak D call: TRBD2 (5 bases). Germline values: CDR1 SQVTM, CDR2 ANQGSEA. Between the trimmed V and J ends, which lost 6 bases and 7 bases, there was a span of 15 bases. This CDR3 spans 13 amino acids. The CDR3 spells CSVEDGRVGELFF. In DNA, the CDR3 is TGCAGCGTGGAGGACGGGCGGGTCGGGGAGCTGTTTTTT.

V usage is TRBV7-2 and J usage is TRBJ1-5, with 9 bases lining up with TRBD1. The CDR3 is 16 residues long. Trimming took 4 bases from V and 5 from J; bases not matched to a gene: 9. CDR1 SGHTA and CDR2 FQGNSA come from the germline V gene. The CDR3 bases are TGTGCCAGCAGCTACGCTCCTACAGGGGGCGATCAGCCCCAGCATTTT. Its translation: CASSYAPTGGDQPQHF.

The chain joins TRBV7-2 to TRBJ2-7; D gene unclear. CDR1 is SGHTA, CDR2 FQGNSA, per germline. The CDR3 is 16 amino acids. V was pared by 5 bases and J by 2 bases, with 19 bases between. The CDR3 region is CASSPPPYDTPYEQYF. CDR3 bases: TGTGCCAGCAGCCCTCCGCCCTACGACACCCCCTACGAGCAGTACTTC.

The chain recombines TRBV27 with TRBJ2-7, with TRBD1 matching over 7 bases. The germline gives CDR1 MNHEY, CDR2 SMNVEV (reference sequence). With V trimmed by 10 bases and J by 5 bases, 8 bases remained unmatched. The CDR3 runs 12 residues. For the CDR3, the DNA is TGTGCCACCGCTGACAGGGAAGACGAGCAGTACTTC. Encoded protein: CATADREDEQYF.